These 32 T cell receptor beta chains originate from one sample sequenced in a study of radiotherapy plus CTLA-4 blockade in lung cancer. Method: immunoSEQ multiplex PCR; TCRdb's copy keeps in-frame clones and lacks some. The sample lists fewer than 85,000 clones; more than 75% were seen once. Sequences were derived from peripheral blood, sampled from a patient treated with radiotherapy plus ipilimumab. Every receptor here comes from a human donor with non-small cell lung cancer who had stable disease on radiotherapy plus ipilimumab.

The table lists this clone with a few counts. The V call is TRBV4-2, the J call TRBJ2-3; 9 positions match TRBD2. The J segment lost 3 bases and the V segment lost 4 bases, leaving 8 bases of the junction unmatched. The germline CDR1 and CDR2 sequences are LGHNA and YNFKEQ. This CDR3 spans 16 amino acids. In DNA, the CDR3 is TGTGCCAGCAGCCGGGCCGGGACTAGCAAGACAGATACGCAGTATTTT. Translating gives CASSRAGTSKTDTQYF.

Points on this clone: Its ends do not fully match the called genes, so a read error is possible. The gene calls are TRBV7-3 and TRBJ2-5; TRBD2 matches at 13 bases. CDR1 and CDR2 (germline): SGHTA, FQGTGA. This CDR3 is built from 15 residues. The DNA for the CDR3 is TGTGCCAGCAGCCGCGGACTAGCGGGGGCCCGAGACCGAAACTTC. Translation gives CASSRGLAGARDRNF.

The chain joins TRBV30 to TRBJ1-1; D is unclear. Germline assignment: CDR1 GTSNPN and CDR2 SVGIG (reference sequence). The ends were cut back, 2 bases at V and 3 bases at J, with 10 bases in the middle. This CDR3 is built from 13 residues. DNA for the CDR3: TGTGCCTGGAGTAAAGGTGGGGACACTGAAGCTTTCTTT. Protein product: CAWSKGGDTEAFF. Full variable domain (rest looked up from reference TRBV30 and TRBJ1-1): SQTIHQWPATLVQPVGSPLSLECTVEGTSNPNLYWYRQAAGRGLQLLFYSVGIGQISSEVPQNLSASRPQDRQFILSSKKLLLSDSGFYLCAWSKGGDTEAFFGQGTRLTVV.

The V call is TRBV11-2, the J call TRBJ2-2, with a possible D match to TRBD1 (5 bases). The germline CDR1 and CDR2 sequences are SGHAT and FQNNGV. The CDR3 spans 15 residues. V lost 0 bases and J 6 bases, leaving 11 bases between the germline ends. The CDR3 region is CASSLDDRLAGELFF. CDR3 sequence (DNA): TGTGCCAGCAGCTTAGACGACAGATTAGCCGGGGAGCTGTTTTTT. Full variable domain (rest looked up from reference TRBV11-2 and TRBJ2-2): EAGVAQSPRYKIIEKRQSVAFWCNPISGHATLYWYQQILGQGPKLLIQFQNNGVVDDSQLPKDRFSAERLKGVDSTLKIQPAKLEDSAVYLCASSLDDRLAGELFFGEGSRLTVL.

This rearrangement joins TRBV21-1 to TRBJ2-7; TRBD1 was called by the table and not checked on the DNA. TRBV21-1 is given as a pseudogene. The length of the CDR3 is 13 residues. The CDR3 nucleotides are TGTGCCAGCAGCAAAGGCAGAACCTACGAGCAGTACTTC. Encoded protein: CASSKGRTYEQYF.

CDR3 DNA: TGTGCCAGCACCGCGAGCGGGGGTAGCTCCTACAATGAGCAGTTCTTC. Residues: CASTASGGSSYNEQFF. The chain has TRBV27 and TRBJ2-1; 8 nucleotides align to TRBD2. The V gene's germline CDR1 is MNHEY and CDR2 SMNVEV (reference sequence). This CDR3 has 16 residues. V lost 7 bases to trimming and J lost 0 bases; unmatched junction nucleotides: 8.

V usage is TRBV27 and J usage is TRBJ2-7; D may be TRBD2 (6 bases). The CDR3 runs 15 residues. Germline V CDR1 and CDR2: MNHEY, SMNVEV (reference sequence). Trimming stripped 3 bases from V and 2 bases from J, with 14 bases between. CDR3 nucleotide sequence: TGTGCCAGCAGTTTTAAGGCGGGAAAAGCCTACGAGCAGTACTTC. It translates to CASSFKAGKAYEQYF.

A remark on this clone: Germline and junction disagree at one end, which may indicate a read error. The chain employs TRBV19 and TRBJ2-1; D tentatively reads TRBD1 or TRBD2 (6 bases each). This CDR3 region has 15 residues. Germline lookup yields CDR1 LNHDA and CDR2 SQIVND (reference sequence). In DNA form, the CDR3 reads TGTGCGAGTAGCCGGGGGCGAAGATCCTACAATGAGCAGTTCTTC. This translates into CASSRGRRSYNEQFF.

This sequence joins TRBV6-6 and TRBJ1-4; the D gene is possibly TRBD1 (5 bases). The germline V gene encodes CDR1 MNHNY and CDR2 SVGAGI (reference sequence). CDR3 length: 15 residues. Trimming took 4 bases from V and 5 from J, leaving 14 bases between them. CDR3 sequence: CASSLSGRENEKLFF. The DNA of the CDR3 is TGTGCCAGCAGTTTGTCGGGACGGGAGAATGAAAAACTGTTTTTT.

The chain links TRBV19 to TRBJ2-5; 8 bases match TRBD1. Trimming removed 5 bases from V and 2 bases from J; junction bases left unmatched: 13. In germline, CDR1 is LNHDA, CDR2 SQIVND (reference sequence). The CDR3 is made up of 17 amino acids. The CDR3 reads CASSPIRGPSIQETQYF. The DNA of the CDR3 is TGTGCCAGTAGTCCAATCAGGGGGCCTTCAATTCAAGAGACCCAGTACTTC.

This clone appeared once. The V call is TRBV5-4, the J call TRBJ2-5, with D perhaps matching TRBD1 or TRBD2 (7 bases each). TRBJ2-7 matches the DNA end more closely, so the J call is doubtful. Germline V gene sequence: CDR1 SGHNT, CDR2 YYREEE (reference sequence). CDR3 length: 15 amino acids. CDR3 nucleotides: TGTGCCAGCAGCGGGGGGGACAGCTTCTCCTACGAGCAGTACTTC. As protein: CASSGGDSFSYEQYF.

CDR3 sequence (DNA): TGTGCCAGCAGTTCCGGGACGCCCGGGGATACGCAGTATTTT. It encodes CASSSGTPGDTQYF. The V gene is TRBV6-6, the J gene TRBJ2-3; D may match TRBD1 or TRBD2 (5 bases each). The CDR3 sequence is 14 residues long. Germline V lookup: CDR1 MNHNY, CDR2 SVGAGI (reference sequence). V was trimmed by 4 bases and J by 6 bases, leaving 14 bases between them.

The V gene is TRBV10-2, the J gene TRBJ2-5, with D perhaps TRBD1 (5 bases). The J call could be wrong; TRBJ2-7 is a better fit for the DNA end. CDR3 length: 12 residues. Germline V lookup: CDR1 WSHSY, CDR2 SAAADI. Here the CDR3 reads CASSDGAYEQYF. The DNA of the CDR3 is TGCGCCAGCAGTGATGGGGCTTACGAGCAGTACTTC.

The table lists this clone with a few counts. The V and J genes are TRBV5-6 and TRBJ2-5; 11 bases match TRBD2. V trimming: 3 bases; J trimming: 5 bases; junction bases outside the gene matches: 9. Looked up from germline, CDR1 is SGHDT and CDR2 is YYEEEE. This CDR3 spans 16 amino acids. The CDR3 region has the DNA TGTGCCAGCAGCTCTCGGGGTAGCGGGGGGGTGGAGACCCAGTACTTC. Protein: CASSSRGSGGVETQYF.

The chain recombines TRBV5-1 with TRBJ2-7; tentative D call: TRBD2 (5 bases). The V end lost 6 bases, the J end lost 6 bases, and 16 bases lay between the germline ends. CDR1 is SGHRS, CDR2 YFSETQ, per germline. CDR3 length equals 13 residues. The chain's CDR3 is CASTRRSGSEQYF. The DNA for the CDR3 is TGCGCCAGCACCAGAAGGTCGGGAAGCGAGCAGTACTTC.

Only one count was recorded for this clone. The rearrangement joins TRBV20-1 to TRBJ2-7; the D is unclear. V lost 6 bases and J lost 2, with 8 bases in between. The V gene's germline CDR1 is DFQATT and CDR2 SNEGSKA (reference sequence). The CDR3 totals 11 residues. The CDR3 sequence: CSATPTYEQYF. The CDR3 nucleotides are TGCAGTGCCACACCGACCTACGAGCAGTACTTC.

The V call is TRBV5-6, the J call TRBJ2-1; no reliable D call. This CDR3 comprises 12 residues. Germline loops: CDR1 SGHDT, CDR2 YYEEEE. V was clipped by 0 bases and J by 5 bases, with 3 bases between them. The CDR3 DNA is TGTGCCAGCAGCTTGGCTAACAATGAGCAGTTCTTC. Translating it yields CASSLANNEQFF. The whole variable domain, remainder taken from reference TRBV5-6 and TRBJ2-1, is DAGVTQSPTHLIKTRGQQVTLRCSPKSGHDTVSWYQQALGQGPQFIFQYYEEEERQRGNFPDRFSGHQFPNYSSELNVNALLLGDSALYLCASSLANNEQFFGPGTRLTVL.

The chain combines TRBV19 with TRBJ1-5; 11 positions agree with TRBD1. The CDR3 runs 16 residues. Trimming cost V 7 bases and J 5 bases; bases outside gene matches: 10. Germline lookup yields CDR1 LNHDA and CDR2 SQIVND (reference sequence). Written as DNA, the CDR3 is TGTGCCAGTAAAGAAGGGGGACAGGGGGATTATCAGCCCCAGCATTTT. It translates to CASKEGGQGDYQPQHF.

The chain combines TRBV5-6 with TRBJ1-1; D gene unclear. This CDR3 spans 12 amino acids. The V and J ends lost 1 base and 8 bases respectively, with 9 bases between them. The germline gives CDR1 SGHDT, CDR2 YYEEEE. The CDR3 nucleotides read TGTGCCAGCAGCTTGAACTTAGAGGAAGCTTTCTTT. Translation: CASSLNLEEAFF.

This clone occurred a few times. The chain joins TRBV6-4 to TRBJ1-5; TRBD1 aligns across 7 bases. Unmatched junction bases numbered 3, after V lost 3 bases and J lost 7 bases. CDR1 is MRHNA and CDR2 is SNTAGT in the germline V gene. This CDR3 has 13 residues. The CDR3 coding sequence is TGTGCCAGCAGTGAGCAGGGGGGACAGCCCCAGCATTTT. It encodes CASSEQGGQPQHF.

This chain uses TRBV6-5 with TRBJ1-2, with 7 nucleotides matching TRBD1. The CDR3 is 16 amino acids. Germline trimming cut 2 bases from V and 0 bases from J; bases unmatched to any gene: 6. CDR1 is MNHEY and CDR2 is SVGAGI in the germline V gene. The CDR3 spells CASSYRGTVANYGYTF. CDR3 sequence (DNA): TGTGCCAGCAGTTACCGGGGGACAGTTGCTAACTATGGCTACACCTTC.

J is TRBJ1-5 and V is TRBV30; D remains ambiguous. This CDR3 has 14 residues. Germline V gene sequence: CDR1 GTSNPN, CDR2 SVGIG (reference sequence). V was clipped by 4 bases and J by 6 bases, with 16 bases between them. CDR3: CAWTFGREGQPQHF. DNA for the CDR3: TGTGCCTGGACTTTCGGGAGGGAAGGTCAGCCCCAGCATTTT.

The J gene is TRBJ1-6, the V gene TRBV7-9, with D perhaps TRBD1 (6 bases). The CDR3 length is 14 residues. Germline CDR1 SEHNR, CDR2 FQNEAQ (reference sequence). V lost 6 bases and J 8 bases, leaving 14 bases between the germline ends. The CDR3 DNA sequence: TGTGCCAGCAGGACAGGTCAGGGGCATTCACCCCTCCACTTT. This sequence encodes CASRTGQGHSPLHF.

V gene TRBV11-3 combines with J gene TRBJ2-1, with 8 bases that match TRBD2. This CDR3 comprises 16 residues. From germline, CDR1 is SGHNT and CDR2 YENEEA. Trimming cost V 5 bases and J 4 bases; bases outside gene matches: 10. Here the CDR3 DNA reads TGTGCCAGCAGCAGCTCAACTAGCGGATATTACAATGAGCAGTTCTTC. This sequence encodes CASSSSTSGYYNEQFF.

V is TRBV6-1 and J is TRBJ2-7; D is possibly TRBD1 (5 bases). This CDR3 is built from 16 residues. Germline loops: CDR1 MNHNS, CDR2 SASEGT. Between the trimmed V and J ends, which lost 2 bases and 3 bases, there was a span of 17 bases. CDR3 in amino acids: CASSEKKGFALYEQYF. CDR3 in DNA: TGTGCCAGCAGTGAAAAGAAGGGGTTCGCCCTCTACGAGCAGTACTTC.

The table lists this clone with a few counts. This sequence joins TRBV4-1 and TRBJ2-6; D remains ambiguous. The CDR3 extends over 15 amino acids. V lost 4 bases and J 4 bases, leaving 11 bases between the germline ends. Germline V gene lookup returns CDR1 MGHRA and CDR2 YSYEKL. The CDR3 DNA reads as TGCGCCAGCAGCCCCGACACTGGCGGGGCCAACGTCCTGACTTTC. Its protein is CASSPDTGGANVLTF.

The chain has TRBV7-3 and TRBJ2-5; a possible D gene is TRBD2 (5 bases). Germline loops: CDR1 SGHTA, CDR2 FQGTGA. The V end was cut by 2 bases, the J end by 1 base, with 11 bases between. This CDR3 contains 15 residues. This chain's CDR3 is CASSLYSGGQETQYF. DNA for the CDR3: TGTGCCAGCAGCTTATACAGTGGAGGCCAAGAGACCCAGTACTTC.

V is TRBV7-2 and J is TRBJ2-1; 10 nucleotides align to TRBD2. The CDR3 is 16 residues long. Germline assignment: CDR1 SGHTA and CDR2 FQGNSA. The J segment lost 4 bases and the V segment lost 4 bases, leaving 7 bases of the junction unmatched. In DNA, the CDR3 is TGTGCCAGCAGCTCGGCCGGGACTAGCGCTTACAATGAGCAGTTCTTC. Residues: CASSSAGTSAYNEQFF.

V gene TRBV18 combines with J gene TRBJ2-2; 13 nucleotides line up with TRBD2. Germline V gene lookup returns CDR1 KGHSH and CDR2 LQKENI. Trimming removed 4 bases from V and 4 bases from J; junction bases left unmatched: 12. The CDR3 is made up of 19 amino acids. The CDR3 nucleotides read TGTGCCAGCTCACTGGGACTAGCGGGACGAATCGGACGCACCGGGGAGCTGTTTTTT. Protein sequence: CASSLGLAGRIGRTGELFF.

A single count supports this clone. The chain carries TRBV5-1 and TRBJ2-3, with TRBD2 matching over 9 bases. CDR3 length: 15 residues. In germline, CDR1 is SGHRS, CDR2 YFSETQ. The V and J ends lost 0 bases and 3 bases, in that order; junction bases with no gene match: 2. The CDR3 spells CASSLGTSGTDTQYF. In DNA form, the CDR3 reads TGCGCCAGCAGCTTGGGTACTAGCGGGACAGATACGCAGTATTTT.

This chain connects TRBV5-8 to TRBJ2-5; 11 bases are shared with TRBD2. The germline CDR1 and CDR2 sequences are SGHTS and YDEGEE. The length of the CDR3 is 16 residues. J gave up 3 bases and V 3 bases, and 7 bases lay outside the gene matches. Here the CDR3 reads CASSSTLAGGEETQYF. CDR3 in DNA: TGTGCCAGCAGCTCCACCTTAGCGGGGGGGGAAGAGACCCAGTACTTC.

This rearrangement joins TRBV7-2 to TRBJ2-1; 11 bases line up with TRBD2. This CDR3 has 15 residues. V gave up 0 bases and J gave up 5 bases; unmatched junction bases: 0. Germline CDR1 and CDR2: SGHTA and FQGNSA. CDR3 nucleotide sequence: TGTGCCAGCAGCTTAGCACTAGCGGGGGACAATGAGCAGTTCTTC. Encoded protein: CASSLALAGDNEQFF.